One and the same sample provided the 14 T cell receptor beta chains below, sequenced in a study of blood T cell repertoires in COVID-19. TCRdb keeps only in-frame clones here, not all; method: immunoSEQ multiplex PCR. This table has some 130,000 clones, around 80% appearing once. The sequencing input was peripheral blood. The receptors here all came from a man between 65 and 80 years old with acute or convalescent COVID-19.

There are a few counts of this clone. This rearrangement joins TRBV2 to TRBJ2-3, with D hard to call. Germline CDR1 and CDR2: SNHLY and FYNNEI. V lost 4 bases to trimming and J lost 4 bases, with 9 bases between them. This CDR3 has 13 residues. This CDR3 is CASSALPADTQYF. In DNA, the CDR3 is TGTGCCAGCAGTGCTTTGCCGGCAGATACGCAGTATTTT.

The rearrangement links TRBV29-1 to TRBJ1-1; TRBD1 might be the D (5 bases). Looked up from germline, CDR1 is SQVTM and CDR2 is ANQGSEA. Trimming removed 4 bases from V and 10 bases from J, with 13 bases in between. There are 11 residues in the CDR3. The CDR3 sequence is CSVAWGVGAFF. The CDR3, as DNA: TGCAGCGTTGCCTGGGGGGTTGGAGCTTTCTTT.

The rearrangement uses TRBV29-1 and TRBJ2-7, with D maybe TRBD1 (6 bases). Germline V gives CDR1 SQVTM, CDR2 ANQGSEA. The CDR3 loop spans 13 amino acids. V was pared by 4 bases and J by 3 bases, with 13 bases between. CDR3 amino acids: CSVGFRTDYEQYF. The CDR3 nucleotides read TGCAGCGTTGGGTTCCGGACAGACTACGAGCAGTACTTC.

This chain uses TRBV10-3 with TRBJ2-2, with 8 bases fitting TRBD1. The CDR3 spans 15 residues. Germline values: CDR1 ENHRY, CDR2 SYGVKD. V was clipped by 6 bases and J by 5 bases; unmatched bases: 8. The CDR3 coding sequence is TGTGCCATCAGCGGCCAGGGGGCGCAAACCGGGGAGCTGTTTTTT. This codes for CAISGQGAQTGELFF.

The gene calls are TRBV28 and TRBJ1-5; no clear D gene. There are 12 residues in the CDR3. Per germline, CDR1 MDHEN and CDR2 SYDVKM. Deletions cut 5 bases from V and 6 bases from J, with 8 bases between. The CDR3 region has the DNA TGTGCCAGCAGTCCCTACGGTCAGCCCCAGCATTTT. Translated: CASSPYGQPQHF.

J is TRBJ2-7 and V is TRBV30, with 7 bases matching TRBD2. The junction had 11 bases not matched to a gene; V was cut back by 1 base and J by 2 bases. This CDR3 comprises 16 residues. Germline V CDR1 and CDR2: GTSNPN, SVGIG (reference sequence). The CDR3: CAWSGLPGGFTYEQYF. As DNA, the CDR3 is TGTGCCTGGAGTGGCCTCCCGGGGGGATTCACCTACGAGCAGTACTTC. Full variable domain (outside the CDR3, taken from reference TRBV30 and TRBJ2-7): SQTIHQWPATLVQPVGSPLSLECTVEGTSNPNLYWYRQAAGRGLQLLFYSVGIGQISSEVPQNLSASRPQDRQFILSSKKLLLSDSGFYLCAWSGLPGGFTYEQYFGPGTRLTVT.

This clone was counted between two and nine times. J is TRBJ1-1 and V is TRBV12-5; D is unclear. Trimming pared 1 base from V and 1 base from J, leaving 7 bases between. The germline gives CDR1 LGHNT, CDR2 FRNRAP. This CDR3 is 14 amino acids long. CDR3 DNA sequence: TGTGCTAGTGGTTTGGGACAACGGAACACTGAAGCTTTCTTT. It translates to CASGLGQRNTEAFF. The full variable domain, its missing parts supplied by reference TRBV12-5 and TRBJ1-1, is DARVTQTPRHKVTEMGQEVTMRCQPILGHNTVFWYRQTMMQGLELLAYFRNRAPLDDSGMPKDRFSAEMPDATLATLKIQPSEPRDSAVYFCASGLGQRNTEAFFGQGTRLTVV.

The chain is built from TRBV6-5 and TRBJ1-1; TRBD1 agrees at 9 bases. CDR3 length equals 15 residues. The V gene's germline CDR1 is MNHEY and CDR2 SVGAGI. Trimming cost V 1 base and J 5 bases; bases outside gene matches: 5. The CDR3 region is CASSYYNRGRTEAFF. The CDR3 nucleotides read TGTGCCAGCAGTTACTATAACAGGGGGCGGACTGAAGCTTTCTTT.

This sequence joins TRBV19 and TRBJ1-1; a possible D gene is TRBD1 (5 bases). The germline CDR1 and CDR2 sequences are LNHDA and SQIVND (reference sequence). The CDR3 is 15 residues long. V was clipped by 3 bases and J by 2 bases, with 13 bases between them. In nucleotides, the CDR3 is TGTGCCAGTAGTATGATGGCAGGGTCAAACACTGAAGCTTTCTTT. It yields the protein CASSMMAGSNTEAFF.

The gene calls are TRBV7-8 and TRBJ2-7; 8 nucleotides agree with TRBD2. CDR3 length equals 15 residues. The V and J ends lost 0 bases and 9 bases, in that order; junction bases with no gene match: 10. CDR1 is SGHVS and CDR2 is FQNEAQ in the germline V gene. CDR3 in DNA: TGTGCCAGCAGCTTAGCGGTTAGCGGGGCTAGCTGGCAGTACTTC. This translates into CASSLAVSGASWQYF.

The rearrangement joins TRBV4-2 to TRBJ2-2; D unclear. Germline V gene lookup returns CDR1 LGHNA and CDR2 YNFKEQ. Trimming left V 6 bases short and J 4 bases short, with 12 bases between. This CDR3 is built from 14 residues. The CDR3 sequence: CASSQIAGTGELFF. Written as DNA, the CDR3 is TGTGCCAGCAGTCAAATAGCCGGCACCGGGGAGCTGTTTTTT.

The V and J genes are TRBV18 and TRBJ2-2; TRBD1 aligns across 9 bases. J was trimmed by 4 bases and V by 4 bases; bases with no gene match: 4. Germline V gene sequence: CDR1 KGHSH, CDR2 LQKENI. The CDR3 spans 15 residues. The CDR3 coding sequence is TGTGCCAGCTCACGACAGGGGGAGAGCACCGGGGAGCTGTTTTTT. Protein sequence: CASSRQGESTGELFF.

The chain employs TRBV7-2 and TRBJ1-3; D is undetermined. The CDR3 length is 16 residues. V dropped 5 bases and J dropped 0 bases, with 14 bases sitting between them. Germline lookup yields CDR1 SGHTA and CDR2 FQGNSA. CDR3 DNA sequence: TGTGCCAGCAGCCTCCTGACGGGTTTCTCTGGAAACACCATATATTTT. Translation gives CASSLLTGFSGNTIYF.

This chain uses TRBV7-2 with TRBJ1-1; the D is unclear. Germline loops: CDR1 SGHTA, CDR2 FQGNSA. Between the trimmed V and J ends, which lost 0 bases and 3 bases, there was a span of 8 bases. The CDR3 runs 14 residues. The CDR3 here is CASSLAFDYTEAFF. For the CDR3, the DNA is TGTGCCAGCAGCTTAGCTTTCGACTACACTGAAGCTTTCTTT.